The present T cell receptor beta chain was sequenced within a study of T cells in Graves' hyperthyroidism and ophthalmopathy. Each diagnosis was grounded in clinical symptoms, serum thyroxine and TRAb, thyroid ultrasound, and orbital computed tomography. Amplified regions were TCR beta CDR3 sequences from RNA transcripts. HTBI primers were used for first-round RT-PCR of the TCR CDR3. MiXCR, applied by TCRdb to the multiplex PCR reads, yields one record per CDR3 protein. The table lists 550,000 to 700,000 distinct CDR3 sequences, around 15% of them singletons. This clonotype was seen many times. Its target is unknown. Whole-study findings and limits: A model using 13 V-J features told ophthalmopathy apart from stable hyperthyroidism. Most clonotypes expanded in the thyroid (above 0.001) were also present in blood.

This CDR3 has 14 residues. CDR1 is KGHDR, CDR2 SFDVKD, per germline. V lost 5 bases and J lost 2; bases outside the gene matches: 4. This sequence was found in a woman between 35 and 50 years old with Graves' ophthalmopathy. This chain links TRBV24-1 with TRBJ2-5; 7 positions match TRBD1. The source material was blood. The CDR3 is CATSGDSLQETQYF. The CDR3 coding sequence is TGTGCCACCAGTGGGGACAGCCTACAAGAGACCCAGTACTTC.